The text below deals with one T cell receptor beta chain. Its antigen remains undetermined. There are no base qualities to consult, and no much larger clone falls within one base. Healthy HIV-negative adults with no recently reported acute infections or vaccinations were included as donors. Every donor was a Caucasian adult residing in Nashville, Tennessee, USA. Magnetic negative selection was used to enrich CD4+ T cells, after which naive cells were positively selected on CD45RA and the negative fraction became the memory subset. After blood collection by leukapheresis, PBMCs were isolated using Ficoll-Histopaque density gradient centrifugation and then cryopreserved in the vapor phase of liquid nitrogen. Analytical flow cytometry was used to check the purity and quantity of every magnetically sorted T cell population. From each sorted fraction, genomic DNA was isolated and quantified by UV absorbance on a Nanodrop 2000c.

From the germline V gene (reference sequence), CDR1 is MNHEY and CDR2 is SMNVEV. Here V drops 4 bases and J drops 7 bases, and the junction holds 6 bases not matched to any gene. The CDR3 numbers 15 residues from cysteine through phenylalanine. Only the CDR3 DNA is retained, 45 bases long and in frame from the first base. Using the deep immunoSEQ assay, multiplex PCR amplified TCR CDR3 regions from genomic DNA. Genomic DNA extracted from each cell subset was distributed evenly over all wells of several immunoSEQ 96-well plates, and each plate served as one replicate. For sorted subsets, each replicate PCR was loaded with roughly 200 ng genomic DNA, equivalent to approximately 33,000 T cell genomes. Purified libraries were measured with a Qubit 3.0 fluorometer, size-checked on a Bioanalyzer 2100, and measured again with the KAPA Library Quantification kit. Every immunoSEQ 96-well plate was sequenced on a separate single-read 150-cycle Illumina NextSeq 550 flow cell. As for the authors' bioinformatics: The immunoSEQ output contained only junctional sequences without quality scores, so filtering could not match that applied to full-length reads. To assign V/J genes and CDR3, sequences were annotated using PyIR, a Python wrapper for IgBLAST v1.9, with IMGT germline references. Reads were removed for weak V/J assignments (E-value above 1e-6), missing CDR3, stop codons, out-of-frame junctions, or ambiguous translated residues. V3J clonotypes were defined as sequences sharing the same inferred V gene, J gene, and CDR3 amino acid sequence. Percentage overlap between repertoires was calculated by dividing the number of shared unique clonotypes by the size of the smaller repertoire. Three approaches were used to assess repertoire richness: RTK rarefaction, the Chao1 estimator, and Recon v2.1 estimates of unobserved clonotypes. Generation probabilities for all TCRbeta clonotypes obtained by the gDNA method from a few donors were computed using OLGA. TCRdb carries this immuneACCESS record with in-frame sequences only. Its versions omit some clonotypes, under half of them owing to an unresolved V gene in the studies checked, with the rest unexplained. That table supplies the V and J calls and clone size; D and trimming were determined from the DNA. A total of 2 million to 2.5 million clones appear in this sample, approximately 95% of them only once. Jointly, the top ten make up roughly 0.13% of the sample.

This specimen comes from a study of shared clonotypes between healthy human individuals (dated by TCRdb to 2018 to 2021). Broadly, across the study: The cohort comprised a couple of women and a few men aged 18 to 49 years. For each donor, CD4 naive and CD4 memory were each run on three plates, CD8 naive on two plates, and CD8 memory on one plate. The study deeply sequenced blood TCR repertoires of about 5 healthy adults to estimate repertoire size and the extent of clonotype sharing between individuals. To increase sequencing depth and limit assay-specific biases, different laboratories used diverse techniques to prepare libraries and sequence TCR repertoires. Between about 0.9 and 9 billion PBMCs per donor were obtained by leukapheresis.

The paper as a whole reports these results and caveats: Pairwise subsampling led to the expectation that sequencing depth would affect the degree of clonotype sharing among donors. Approximately 5% of naive CD4, approximately 3.7% of naive CD8, 2.3% of memory CD4, and 0.4% of memory CD8 clonotypes were shared across several donors. Naive subsets generally had larger estimated clonotype richness than memory subsets did. Compared with non-shared clonotypes, clonotypes shared by all four sorted-subset donors had higher generation probabilities. The small number of donors limited the genetic and exposure-history diversity represented. Even with the large sequencing depth, rarefaction of the sorted-subset datasets indicated that sequencing was incomplete. Sampling was restricted to blood, and TCR repertoires in tissue are likely to differ from TCR repertoires in blood.

The sample comprised naive CD4+ T cells sorted from blood. According to the study, the label for this sample's cell subset or site signals: CD45RA+ positively selected. The source is a man younger than 35 in good health. This chain is built from TRBV27 and TRBJ2-1, and 11 junction bases match TRBD2. CDR3 loop: CASSSTSGIMNEQFF. The nucleotides are TGTGCCAGCAGTTCGACTAGCGGGATAATGAATGAGCAGTTCTTC.